This TCR beta chain was obtained from a study of cytomegalovirus exposure and HLA in healthy donors. Study-level results: Presence/absence comparisons presumed near-even sequencing depth among donors.

Germline loops: CDR1 SGHTA, CDR2 FQGNSA. J gave up 2 bases and V 1 base, and 7 bases lay outside the gene matches. The CDR3 is 17 amino acids. A few counts support this clone. As yet, its antigen is unknown. Use of 60 Vbeta and 13 Jbeta primers characterized the PCR. The table came from immunoSEQ multiplex PCR; TCRdb's copy has only in-frame clones and leaves some out. This repertoire shows some 140,000 clones, approximately 9% found once; its top ten account for roughly 7%. This TCR came from a woman between 35 and 50 years old in good health and CMV-seropositive. The sample consisted of PBMCs. The V call is TRBV7-2, the J call TRBJ1-5, with 8 nucleotides matching TRBD1. The CDR3 loop reads CASSLGQGMAGNQPQHF. For the CDR3, the DNA is TGTGCCAGCAGCTTAGGACAGGGGATGGCGGGCAATCAGCCCCAGCATTTT.